Each of the 32 T cell receptor beta chains below was sequenced from the same sample in a study of cytomegalovirus exposure and HLA in healthy donors. 60 Vbeta and 13 Jbeta primers were used in PCR. Libraries were prepared by immunoSEQ multiplex PCR; TCRdb keeps only in-frame clonotypes and omits some of them. In the table there are 180,000 or so clones, roughly 77% of which are singletons. The sequenced material came from PBMCs. The origin of the receptors is a woman in her twenties or thirties in good health and CMV-seropositive.

Notes on this clone: At one end the junction does not follow the germline gene, possibly because of a read error. J is TRBJ2-5 and V is TRBV7-9; 13 bases agree with TRBD2. Germline V lookup: CDR1 SEHNR, CDR2 FQNEAQ (reference sequence). The CDR3 loop spans 16 amino acids. In DNA, the CDR3 is TGTTCCAGCAGCTTAAGACTAGCGGGGGGTCTTGAGACCCAGTACTTC. This codes for CSSSLRLAGGLETQYF.

The chain uses TRBV7-9 and TRBJ1-1; a possible D gene is TRBD1 (6 bases). V shed 5 bases and J shed 6 bases, with 22 bases lying between them. CDR1 and CDR2 from the germline V gene are SEHNR and FQNEAQ (reference sequence). This CDR3 contains 16 residues. Written as DNA, the CDR3 is TGTGCCAGCAGCGCGATACTAGGGCAGGGGATGGCTGAAGCTTTCTTT. The encoded protein is CASSAILGQGMAEAFF.

Only one count was recorded for this clone. This rearrangement joins TRBV18 to TRBJ2-5; 8 bases match TRBD1. The CDR3 consists of 13 residues. Unmatched junction bases numbered 1, after V lost 3 bases and J lost 4 bases. Germline V gene lookup returns CDR1 KGHSH and CDR2 LQKENI. The CDR3 DNA is TGTGCCAGCTCACCGCAGGGGGCAGAGACCCAGTACTTC. It specifies CASSPQGAETQYF. The full variable domain, with the rest looked up from reference TRBV18 and TRBJ2-5, is NAGVMQNPRHLVRRRGQEARLRCSPMKGHSHVYWYRQLPEEGLKFMVYLQKENIIDESGMPKERFSAEFPKEGPSILRIQQVVRGDSAAYFCASSPQGAETQYFGPGTRLLVL.

J is TRBJ2-7 and V is TRBV29-1, with 8 bases aligning to TRBD2. This CDR3 comprises 13 residues. Trimming at V came to 6 bases and at J to 2 bases, leaving 6 bases not matched to a gene. CDR1 SQVTM and CDR2 ANQGSEA come from the germline V gene. CDR3 loop: CSVLGRDTYEQYF. CDR3 nucleotide sequence: TGCAGCGTACTCGGGAGGGATACCTACGAGCAGTACTTC.

The rearrangement uses TRBV6-1 and TRBJ2-1; D possibly corresponds to TRBD1 (5 bases). CDR1 is MNHNS and CDR2 is SASEGT in the germline V gene. CDR3 size: 15 residues. Trimming pared 1 base from V and 4 bases from J, leaving 11 bases between. Here the CDR3 DNA reads TGTGCCAGCAGTGAAGATGTTGGGGCATACAATGAGCAGTTCTTC. This translates into CASSEDVGAYNEQFF.

The chain is built from TRBV4-3 and TRBJ2-1; TRBD2 agrees at 9 bases. Germline trimming cut 4 bases from V and 1 base from J; bases unmatched to any gene: 5. Germline V gives CDR1 LGHNA, CDR2 YSLEER. The CDR3 has 16 residues. The CDR3 spells CASSLSSGGSYNEQFF. CDR3 coding DNA: TGCGCCAGCAGCCTTTCAAGCGGGGGGTCCTACAATGAGCAGTTCTTC.

The rearrangement links TRBV28 to TRBJ1-4; a possible D gene is TRBD1 (5 bases). Per the germline V gene, CDR1 is MDHEN and CDR2 is SYDVKM. V shed 3 bases and J shed 0 bases, with 11 bases lying between them. CDR3 length equals 16 residues. CDR3 coding DNA: TGTGCCAGCAGTTTGCAGGGCCTTGCAACTAATGAAAAACTGTTTTTT. It is translated as CASSLQGLATNEKLFF.

This clone was seen once. V usage is TRBV4-3 and J usage is TRBJ1-6, with TRBD1 matching over 7 bases. The CDR3 has 15 amino acids. J lost 7 bases, V lost 1 base, and 4 bases had no gene match. Per germline, CDR1 LGHNA and CDR2 YSLEER. CDR3 sequence (DNA): TGCGCCAGCAGCCAAGCTCCGGGACAGAATTCACCCCTCCACTTT. Encoded protein: CASSQAPGQNSPLHF.

The chain recombines TRBV27 with TRBJ1-2; TRBD1 might be the D (6 bases). Deletions cut 1 base from V and 4 bases from J, with 13 bases between. The CDR3 runs 15 residues. Germline CDR1 reads MNHEY; CDR2 reads SMNVEV (reference sequence). CDR3 amino acids: CASSLLGGPTYGYTF. The CDR3 DNA follows: TGTGCCAGCAGTTTATTGGGGGGGCCCACCTATGGCTACACCTTC.

The chain joins TRBV4-3 to TRBJ2-3, with 11 bases identical to TRBD2. V lost 1 base and J lost 4; bases outside the gene matches: 4. CDR3 size: 16 residues. Germline V gives CDR1 LGHNA, CDR2 YSLEER. The CDR3 sequence: CASSQVYSGGADTQYF. Written as DNA, the CDR3 is TGCGCCAGCAGCCAAGTCTATAGCGGGGGGGCAGATACGCAGTATTTT.

The genes are TRBV2 and TRBJ2-1; D is possibly TRBD2 (6 bases). CDR3 length: 15 amino acids. The V gene's germline CDR1 is SNHLY and CDR2 FYNNEI. The V end was cut by 2 bases, the J end by 4 bases, with 12 bases between. CDR3 nucleotide sequence: TGTGCCAGCAGTGAATACGGGGGACCTTACAATGAGCAGTTCTTC. Protein product: CASSEYGGPYNEQFF.

Here the CDR3 DNA reads TGCGCCAGCAGCTCGCAGGGGCTTAGCTCCTACAATGAGCAGTTCTTC. Translation: CASSSQGLSSYNEQFF. This chain uses TRBV4-1 with TRBJ2-1, with D possibly matching TRBD1 (6 bases). The CDR3 is 16 residues long. V shed 5 bases and J shed 0 bases, with 14 bases lying between them. The germline V gene encodes CDR1 MGHRA and CDR2 YSYEKL.

This chain connects TRBV10-1 to TRBJ2-1; D ambiguous. Germline V gives CDR1 WNHNN, CDR2 SYGVQD (reference sequence). V lost 4 bases, J lost 3 bases, and 19 bases lay in between. The CDR3 has 17 residues. Written as DNA, the CDR3 is TGCGCCAGCAGTGCGGGTAGAATAAGTGGAGTCTACAATGAGCAGTTCTTC. This translates into CASSAGRISGVYNEQFF.

The chain is built from TRBV4-1 and TRBJ2-5; 8 bases align to TRBD1. The CDR3 sequence is 14 residues long. Germline CDR1 reads MGHRA; CDR2 reads YSYEKL. V lost 4 bases, J lost 5 bases, and 6 bases stayed unmatched. CDR3 sequence: CASSPLRGHETQYF. Here the CDR3 DNA reads TGCGCCAGCAGCCCTCTCAGGGGGCACGAGACCCAGTACTTC.

The V and J genes are TRBV15 and TRBJ2-7; 9 bases are shared with TRBD1. CDR3 size: 16 residues. CDR1 and CDR2 from the germline V gene are LNHNV and YYDKDF (reference sequence). Trimming cost V 3 bases and J 2 bases; bases outside gene matches: 8. As DNA, the CDR3 is TGTGCCACCAGCAGTCACGTACGGGACAGGGCCTACGAGCAGTACTTC. Protein: CATSSHVRDRAYEQYF.

The chain recombines TRBV6-5 with TRBJ1-6; D may be TRBD1 (5 bases). This CDR3 has 14 amino acids. Germline V CDR1 and CDR2: MNHEY, SVGAGI. V was clipped by 6 bases and J by 4 bases, with 10 bases between them. The CDR3 here is CASRPTGYNSPLHF. CDR3 in DNA: TGTGCCAGCAGACCAACAGGATATAATTCACCCCTCCACTTT.

This sequence joins TRBV19 and TRBJ2-2; maybe TRBD2 (6 bases). The CDR3 has 15 residues. Per the germline V gene, CDR1 is LNHDA and CDR2 is SQIVND (reference sequence). Trimming pared 6 bases from V and 5 bases from J, leaving 16 bases between. The CDR3 region is CASRTVGGGTGELFF. The CDR3 DNA sequence: TGTGCCAGTAGGACCGTTGGGGGAGGAACCGGGGAGCTGTTTTTT.

V usage is TRBV6-5 and J usage is TRBJ1-1; TRBD1 agrees at 8 bases. The J segment lost 1 base and the V segment lost 5 bases, leaving 3 bases of the junction unmatched. The germline V gene has CDR1 MNHEY and CDR2 SVGAGI. This CDR3 is built from 14 residues. As DNA, the CDR3 is TGTGCCAGCAGTCTAGACAGGGGGAACACTGAAGCTTTCTTT. It specifies CASSLDRGNTEAFF.

The genes are TRBV2 and TRBJ2-5; TRBD1 matches at 10 bases. V was pared by 3 bases and J by 3 bases, with 10 bases of the junction left unmatched. Germline V gives CDR1 SNHLY, CDR2 FYNNEI. The CDR3 covers 17 residues. Here the CDR3 reads CASSEGDRGSKKETQYF. DNA for the CDR3: TGTGCCAGCAGTGAGGGGGACAGGGGATCCAAAAAAGAGACCCAGTACTTC.

Only a few counts were recorded for this clone. This chain uses TRBV9 with TRBJ1-1; D is unresolved. The germline gives CDR1 SGDLS, CDR2 YYNGEE. This CDR3 comprises 13 residues. The V end lost 0 bases, the J end lost 6 bases, and 9 bases lay between the germline ends. CDR3 region: CASSVVVAPEAFF. CDR3 sequence (DNA): TGTGCCAGCAGCGTAGTGGTGGCCCCTGAAGCTTTCTTT. The variable domain in full, completed from reference TRBV9 and TRBJ1-1, reads DSGVTQTPKHLITATGQRVTLRCSPRSGDLSVYWYQQSLDQGLQFLIQYYNGEERAKGNILERFSAQQFPDLHSELNLSSLELGDSALYFCASSVVVAPEAFFGQGTRLTVV.

The chain combines TRBV2 with TRBJ2-1; TRBD1 matches at 9 bases. The CDR3 is 19 residues long. V was clipped by 0 bases and J by 0 bases; unmatched bases: 9. Germline values: CDR1 SNHLY, CDR2 FYNNEI. For the CDR3, the DNA is TGTGCCAGCAGTGAAGCGCTTGGACAGGGGAGTGGCTCCTACAATGAGCAGTTCTTC. This sequence encodes CASSEALGQGSGSYNEQFF.

The table lists this clone with a few counts. This rearrangement joins TRBV27 to TRBJ2-3, with 8 positions matching TRBD1. Trimming removed 8 bases from V and 4 bases from J; junction bases left unmatched: 5. From germline, CDR1 is MNHEY and CDR2 SMNVEV (reference sequence). This CDR3 is 13 amino acids long. The CDR3 loop reads CASGQGAADTQYF. CDR3 coding DNA: TGTGCCAGCGGGCAGGGGGCGGCAGATACGCAGTATTTT.

The genes are TRBV4-1 and TRBJ2-7; 7 bases line up with TRBD2. This CDR3 has 16 residues. V shed 2 bases and J 1 base; nucleotides not matched to a gene: 8. Germline V gene data show CDR1 as MGHRA and CDR2 as YSYEKL. CDR3 residues: CASSQLVASGSYEQYF. The CDR3 region has the DNA TGCGCCAGCAGCCAACTCGTCGCTAGCGGATCCTACGAGCAGTACTTC.

The chain couples TRBV9 to TRBJ1-2; the D gene is possibly TRBD1 (5 bases). The V gene lost 1 base and the J gene lost 4 bases, with 17 bases spanning the gap. Germline values: CDR1 SGDLS, CDR2 YYNGEE. The CDR3 contains 16 residues. In DNA form, the CDR3 reads TGTGCCAGCAGCGTAAATTGGCAACCGGGGGGCTATGGCTACACCTTC. It encodes CASSVNWQPGGYGYTF.

This sequence joins TRBV9 and TRBJ2-5; D is possibly TRBD2 (7 bases). The CDR3 sequence is 17 residues long. Germline CDR1 is SGDLS and CDR2 is YYNGEE. V dropped 0 bases and J dropped 4 bases, with 19 bases sitting between them. CDR3 loop: CASSVGVGVGGRETQYF. CDR3 nucleotides: TGTGCCAGCAGCGTAGGTGTGGGGGTGGGGGGGCGAGAGACCCAGTACTTC.

This rearrangement joins TRBV11-2 to TRBJ1-4, with 7 bases that match TRBD1. Germline CDR1 reads SGHAT; CDR2 reads FQNNGV. The CDR3 spans 16 residues. V shed 6 bases, J shed 0 bases, and the junction held 7 bases outside the gene matches. The CDR3 DNA follows: TGTGCCAGCAGACAGGGGCAGGGAGCAACTAATGAAAAACTGTTTTTT. Translated: CASRQGQGATNEKLFF.

The chain joins TRBV5-5 to TRBJ2-3, with D maybe TRBD2 (5 bases). The V end lost 4 bases, the J end lost 5 bases, and 8 bases lay between the germline ends. Germline loops: CDR1 SGHKS, CDR2 YYEKEE (reference sequence). This CDR3 is 12 amino acids long. This CDR3 reads CASSTRGDTQYF. In DNA form, the CDR3 reads TGTGCCAGCAGCACACGGGGAGATACGCAGTATTTT.

The chain recombines TRBV5-1 with TRBJ1-1; possible D gene TRBD1, 6 bases. Per the germline V gene, CDR1 is SGHRS and CDR2 is YFSETQ. Trimming left V 0 bases short and J 8 bases short, with 17 bases between. The CDR3 contains 15 residues. CDR3: CASSLGTQGLPEAFF. The DNA for the CDR3 is TGCGCCAGCAGCTTGGGAACCCAGGGGCTCCCCGAAGCTTTCTTT.

The chain carries TRBV5-1 and TRBJ1-2; D may be TRBD1 (6 bases). The germline V and J ends were trimmed by 4 bases and 0 bases, with 16 bases remaining between them. The CDR3 is made up of 16 amino acids. CDR1 and CDR2 from the germline V gene are SGHRS and YFSETQ. CDR3 residues: CASSVNPGTSNYGYTF. CDR3 bases: TGCGCCAGCAGCGTCAATCCCGGGACATCTAACTATGGCTACACCTTC.

This clone showed up just a few times. CDR3 in amino acids: CATVPGQGYGYTF. For the CDR3, the DNA is TGTGCCACCGTGCCGGGACAGGGTTATGGCTACACCTTC. This chain connects TRBV28 to TRBJ1-2, with 9 bases lining up with TRBD1. From germline, CDR1 is MDHEN and CDR2 SYDVKM. This CDR3 contains 13 residues. V was pared by 10 bases and J by 5 bases, with 8 bases of the junction left unmatched.

V and J are TRBV11-3 and TRBJ2-1; 8 nucleotides line up with TRBD2. This CDR3 contains 15 residues. Per the germline V gene, CDR1 is SGHNT and CDR2 is YENEEA. With 1 base clipped from V and 8 bases from J, the junction kept 7 bases outside the gene matches. The CDR3 region has the DNA TGTGCCAGCAGCTTAGCGGGGGGGCTCGGGGATGAGCAGTTCTTC. This sequence encodes CASSLAGGLGDEQFF.

The chain joins TRBV6-5 to TRBJ1-2, with D perhaps TRBD1 (5 bases). Germline-derived CDR1 and CDR2 are MNHEY and SVGAGI. Trimming left V 5 bases short and J 8 bases short, with 21 bases between. The CDR3 is made up of 15 amino acids. The CDR3 DNA follows: TGTGCCAGCAGTCCAGCCACTTGGGCAGGGCGAGGCTACACCTTC. Residues: CASSPATWAGRGYTF.